A single sample is the source of the 7 T cell receptor beta chains below, sequenced in a study of CD8 T cells in ankylosing spondylitis. Study-wide findings and caveats: A motif in TCR beta, a set of fewer than ten highly homologous variants, appeared characteristic of ankylosing spondylitis blood.

Via MiXCR, TCRdb re-called the 5' RACE reads, giving one row per CDR3 protein. This table has roughly 440,000 distinct CDR3 sequences, 15% to 20% appearing once. The antigens of these receptors remain unknown. The sequenced material came from blood, either unsorted or a sorted T cell fraction (not recorded which). All receptors come from a male donor with ankylosing spondylitis.

This clonotype was counted between two and nine times. The chain recombines TRBV20-1 with TRBJ2-3; the match to TRBD2 covers 15 bases. The CDR3 spans 16 residues. The junction had 8 bases not matched to a gene; V was cut back by 6 bases and J by 4 bases. CDR1 and CDR2 (germline): DFQATT, SNEGSKA (reference sequence). CDR3 nucleotide sequence: TGCAGTGCCGATTGGGGACTAGCGGGGGGCTCAGATACGCAGTATTTT. This translates into CSADWGLAGGSDTQYF.

This clonotype was detected a few times. The rearrangement links TRBV5-6 to TRBJ1-2; the D gene is possibly TRBD1 (5 bases). This CDR3 is built from 13 residues. The germline V and J ends were trimmed by 0 bases and 8 bases, with 11 bases remaining between them. Germline CDR1 and CDR2: SGHDT and YYEEEE. CDR3 sequence reads: CASSLESGLGYTF. The CDR3 DNA reads TGTGCCAGCAGCTTGGAGTCAGGGCTCGGCTACACCTTC.

A few counts support this clonotype. The chain combines TRBV6-1 with TRBJ2-7; TRBD2 agrees at 10 bases. The CDR3 is 15 amino acids. The germline V gene encodes CDR1 MNHNS and CDR2 SASEGT. Unmatched junction bases numbered 8, after V lost 6 bases and J lost 3 bases. The CDR3 bases are TGTGCCAGCAGCCGAAGCGGGGGGGGACGCTACGAGCAGTACTTC. Protein: CASSRSGGGRYEQYF.

This clonotype has just a few counts. This chain uses TRBV18 with TRBJ2-3, with D perhaps TRBD1 (5 bases). The CDR3 covers 14 residues. Germline loops: CDR1 KGHSH, CDR2 LQKENI. The V end lost 3 bases, the J end lost 1 base, and 8 bases lay between the germline ends. CDR3 DNA sequence: TGTGCCAGCTCACCCGCACAGGGCACAGATACGCAGTATTTT. This translates into CASSPAQGTDTQYF.

V usage is TRBV15 and J usage is TRBJ1-3; D is ambiguous. V was cut by 1 base and J by 2 bases, with 9 bases left in between. This CDR3 contains 15 residues. Germline values: CDR1 LNHNV, CDR2 YYDKDF (reference sequence). CDR3 coding DNA: TGTGCCACCAGCAGAGCAAGGGCAGCTGGAAACACCATATATTTT. It yields the protein CATSRARAAGNTIYF.

This sequence joins TRBV5-1 and TRBJ1-1; 7 positions agree with TRBD1. After removal of 4 bases from V and 9 bases from J, the junction contained 6 bases not matched to a gene. CDR1 and CDR2 from the germline V gene are SGHRS and YFSETQ. The length of the CDR3 is 12 residues. CDR3 sequence (DNA): TGCGCCAGCAGCACGGACAGGACTAAAGCTTTCTTT. This sequence encodes CASSTDRTKAFF. Complete variable domain (other parts from reference TRBV5-1 and TRBJ1-1): KAGVTQTPRYLIKTRGQQVTLSCSPISGHRSVSWYQQTPGQGLQFLFEYFSETQRNKGNFPGRFSGRQFSNSRSEMNVSTLELGDSALYLCASSTDRTKAFFGQGTRLTVV.

This clonotype was observed a few times. This sequence joins TRBV5-6 and TRBJ2-1; D is ambiguous. Trimming stripped 0 bases from V and 10 bases from J, with 14 bases between. CDR3 length: 14 amino acids. Germline CDR1 reads SGHDT; CDR2 reads YYEEEE. The CDR3 sequence: CASSLGGVHGEQFF. The CDR3 DNA reads as TGTGCCAGCAGCTTGGGCGGCGTTCATGGGGAGCAGTTCTTC. The whole variable domain, remainder taken from reference TRBV5-6 and TRBJ2-1, is DAGVTQSPTHLIKTRGQQVTLRCSPKSGHDTVSWYQQALGQGPQFIFQYYEEEERQRGNFPDRFSGHQFPNYSSELNVNALLLGDSALYLCASSLGGVHGEQFFGPGTRLTVL.